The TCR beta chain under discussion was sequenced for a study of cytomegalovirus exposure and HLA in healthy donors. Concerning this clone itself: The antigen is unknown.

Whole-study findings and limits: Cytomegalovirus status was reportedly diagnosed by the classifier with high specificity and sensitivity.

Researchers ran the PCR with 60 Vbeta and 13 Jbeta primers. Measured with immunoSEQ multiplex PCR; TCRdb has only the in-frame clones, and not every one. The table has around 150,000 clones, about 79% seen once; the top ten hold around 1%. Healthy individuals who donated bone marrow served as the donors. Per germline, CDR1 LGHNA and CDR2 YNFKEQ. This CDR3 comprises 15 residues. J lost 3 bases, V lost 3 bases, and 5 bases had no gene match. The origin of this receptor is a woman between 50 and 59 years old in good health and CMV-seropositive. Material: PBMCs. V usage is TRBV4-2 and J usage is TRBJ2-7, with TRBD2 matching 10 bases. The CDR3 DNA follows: TGTGCCAGCAGCCAGGCTAGCGGGAGTGGCTACGAGCAGTACTTC. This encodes CASSQASGSGYEQYF.